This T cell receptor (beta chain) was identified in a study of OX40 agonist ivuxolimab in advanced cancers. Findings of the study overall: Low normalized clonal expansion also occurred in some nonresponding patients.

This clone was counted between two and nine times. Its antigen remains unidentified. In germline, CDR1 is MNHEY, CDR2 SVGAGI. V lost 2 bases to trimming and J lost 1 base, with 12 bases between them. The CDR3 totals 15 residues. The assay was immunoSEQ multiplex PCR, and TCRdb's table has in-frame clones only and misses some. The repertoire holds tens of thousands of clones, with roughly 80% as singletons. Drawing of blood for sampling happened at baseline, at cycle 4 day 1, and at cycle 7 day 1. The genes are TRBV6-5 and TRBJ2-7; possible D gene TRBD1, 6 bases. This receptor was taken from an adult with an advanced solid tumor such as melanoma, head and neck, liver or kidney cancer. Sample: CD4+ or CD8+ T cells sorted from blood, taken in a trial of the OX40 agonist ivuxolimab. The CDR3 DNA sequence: TGTGCCAGCAGTTACCGGACAGACAATTCCTACGAGCAGTACTTC. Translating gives CASSYRTDNSYEQYF.